One and the same sample provided the 13 T cell receptor beta chains below, sequenced in a study of T cell clonality in common variable immunodeficiency. Some clones are missing from TCRdb's copy, which holds only in-frame ones; the method was immunoSEQ multiplex PCR. Observed in the sample are around 39,000 clones, none of them singletons. The sample taken for sequencing was peripheral blood mononuclear cells. The source is a person between 18 and 75 years old in good health.

This clone showed up many times. The DNA ends 3 residues before the CDR3 does, and the rest of the CDR3 is filled in from the germline J gene. The chain links TRBV19 to TRBJ1-2, with 8 bases matching TRBD1. The CDR3 covers 14 residues. With 4 bases clipped from V and 4 bases from J, the junction kept 5 bases outside the gene matches. Germline loops: CDR1 LNHDA, CDR2 SQIVND (reference sequence). CDR3 DNA, as far as it was read: TGTGCCAGTAGTACACCCGGGACAGGCTATGGC. Amino acid sequence: CASSTPGTGYG. The complete CDR3 protein is CASSTPGTGYGYTF.

In this sample, this clone turned up many times. The CDR3 goes on 3 residues after the read ends, and that part is filled in from the germline J gene. The rearrangement links TRBV3-1 (or the pseudogene TRBV3-2) to TRBJ2-7, with TRBD2 as a possible D gene (5 bases). The CDR3 consists of 16 residues. V lost 4 bases, J lost 5 bases, and 21 bases lay in between. Germline values: CDR1 LGHDT, CDR2 YNNKEL (reference sequence). This CDR3 is CASSRKHLAVVHEQYF. The sequenced part of the CDR3 DNA is TGTGCCAGCAGCCGGAAACATCTAGCTGTCGTACACGAG.

At least ten counts were recorded for this clone. The CDR3 end is not reached by the read, which stops 3 residues before it; the germline J gene fills it in. The chain uses TRBV5-5 and TRBJ2-5; D may be TRBD2 (7 bases). CDR3 length equals 15 residues. Looked up from germline, CDR1 is SGHKS and CDR2 is YYEKEE (reference sequence). Trimming removed 0 bases from V and 4 bases from J, with 13 bases in between. The covered CDR3 bases are TGTGCCAGCAGCTTGGTTGAGGGAGGGGGAGAGACC. Its translation is CASSLVEGGGET. The complete CDR3 protein is CASSLVEGGGETQYF.

This clone was seen repeatedly, ten times or more. The CDR3 reads CASSYGRQGVVNEQFF. The sequenced CDR3 bases are TGTGCCAGCAGTTACGGGAGACAGGGGGTTGTCAATGAG. The J gene is TRBJ2-1, the V gene TRBV6-2 or TRBV6-3; 9 bases match TRBD1. The CDR3 end lies 3 residues beyond the end of the read and is filled in from the germline J gene. Germline CDR1 is MNHEY and CDR2 is SVGEGT. V shed 2 bases and J 6 bases; nucleotides not matched to a gene: 8. This CDR3 comprises 16 residues.

This clone was counted at least ten times. Read data end 3 residues before the CDR3 end; the end is taken from the germline J gene. This rearrangement joins TRBV19 to TRBJ1-6; TRBD1 aligns across 8 bases. The CDR3 totals 14 residues. Per the germline V gene, CDR1 is LNHDA and CDR2 is SQIVND (reference sequence). V was pared by 4 bases and J by 10 bases, with 6 bases of the junction left unmatched. The CDR3: CASSTTGVESPLHF. The CDR3 bases that were read are TGTGCCAGTAGTACGACAGGGGTGGAATCACCC.

This clone was seen repeatedly, ten times or more. Coverage ceases 3 residues before the CDR3 finishes, and the germline J gene fills in the end. The chain employs TRBV10-3 and TRBJ2-2; 15 bases match TRBD2. The CDR3 has 17 amino acids. With V trimmed by 2 bases and J by 6 bases, 4 bases remained unmatched. CDR1 is ENHRY, CDR2 SYGVKD, per germline. The DNA read from the CDR3 is TGTGCCATCAGTGAGGGACTAGCGGGAGGGCCGGCCGGGGAG. It specifies CAISEGLAGGPAGE. Given in full, the CDR3 is CAISEGLAGGPAGELFF.

This clone was detected ten times or more. The CDR3 is cut off 3 residues early in the read; its end comes from the germline J gene. This chain links TRBV7-8 with TRBJ2-3, with D maybe TRBD1 (5 bases). V was shortened by 5 bases and J by 0 bases, with 9 bases between the two germline ends. The CDR3 is 14 amino acids. Germline-derived CDR1 and CDR2 are SGHVS and FQNEAQ. CDR3 DNA, as far as it was read: TGTGCCAGCAGCCCCAAGGGGAGCACAGATACG. Amino acid sequence: CASSPKGSTDT. The CDR3 in full is CASSPKGSTDTQYF.

The sample holds many counts of this clone. The CDR3 extends 3 residues past the end of the read, so its final part is completed from the germline J gene. The chain combines TRBV6-1 with TRBJ1-6; unclear D gene. The CDR3 spans 16 residues. With 2 bases removed from V and 3 bases from J, the gap between germline ends came to 11 bases. Germline V gene sequence: CDR1 MNHNS, CDR2 SASEGT. Partial CDR3 DNA: TGTGCCAGCAGTGAACTTTTGCCAGTCTATAATTCACCC. Its translation: CASSELLPVYNSP. Given in full, the CDR3 is CASSELLPVYNSPLHF.

This clone appeared many times. Sequencing ends 3 residues short of the CDR3 end; the germline J gene provides the rest. The genes are TRBV6-2 or TRBV6-3 and TRBJ1-1, with no clear D. Germline V lookup: CDR1 MNHEY, CDR2 SVGEGT. V gave up 5 bases and J gave up 7 bases, with 11 bases separating them. This CDR3 is built from 12 residues. The covered CDR3 bases are TGTGCCAGCAGTAAAGATCGGGGTGAA. Translating gives CASSKDRGE. The entire CDR3 is CASSKDRGEAFF.

This clone occurred many times. The read terminates 3 residues ahead of where the CDR3 ends, so the germline J gene completes it. The chain has TRBV19 and TRBJ1-2; 10 bases are a match to TRBD1. Trimming at V came to 5 bases and at J to 7 bases, leaving 4 bases not matched to a gene. The CDR3 covers 13 residues. Germline V gives CDR1 LNHDA, CDR2 SQIVND (reference sequence). The sequenced part of the CDR3 DNA is TGTGCCAGTAGTCTGACAGGGGGCGGTGGC. Its translation: CASSLTGGGG. The CDR3 as a whole reads CASSLTGGGGYTF.

This clone appeared many times. The read finishes 3 residues shy of the CDR3 end, and the germline J gene is used to complete it. This sequence joins TRBV14 and TRBJ2-5; D is undetermined. This CDR3 has 12 amino acids. The germline V and J ends were trimmed by 4 bases and 7 bases, with 10 bases remaining between them. Per the germline V gene, CDR1 is SGHDN and CDR2 is FVKESK. This chain's CDR3 is CASSPPSGTQYF. CDR3 DNA, as far as it was read: TGTGCCAGCAGCCCCCCATCCGGGACC.

The table lists this clone with many counts. The read finishes 3 residues shy of the CDR3 end, and the germline J gene is used to complete it. The V and J genes are TRBV5-1 and TRBJ2-3; 10 bases agree with TRBD2. The J segment lost 3 bases and the V segment lost 2 bases, leaving 9 bases of the junction unmatched. Germline V gene lookup returns CDR1 SGHRS and CDR2 YFSETQ. CDR3 length: 17 residues. The sequenced part of the CDR3 DNA is TGCGCCAGCAGCTTTCTAGCGGGAGTAACCCTGACAGATACG. It translates to CASSFLAGVTLTDT. The CDR3 in full is CASSFLAGVTLTDTQYF.

This clone was counted at least ten times. The CDR3 end falls 3 residues outside the read, so it is completed with the germline J gene. V and J are TRBV2 and TRBJ2-2; 7 nucleotides agree with TRBD2. Germline loops: CDR1 SNHLY, CDR2 FYNNEI. CDR3 size: 17 residues. V shed 3 bases and J 1 base; nucleotides not matched to a gene: 8. The CDR3 bases that were read are TGTGCCAGCAGTGACGTGGGGGGGAGGGGGAACACCGGGGAG. Translation: CASSDVGGRGNTGE. The whole CDR3 protein is CASSDVGGRGNTGELFF.